A selection of T cell receptor beta chains follows, all from one sample in a study of T-cell reconstitution after alpha-beta-depleted transplantation in children. TCRdb fed the PCR reads into MiXCR, producing one record per CDR3 protein. The repertoire has around 340,000 distinct CDR3 sequences, 10% to 15% of them found once; the top ten carry around 4.1%. The specimen was PBMCs, collected from the stem cell graft. These receptors were obtained from a human donor who donated a stem cell graft to a child with Fanconi anemia. CDR3s include the opening cysteine and the closing phenylalanine or tryptophan. The order of the fields is clone size, J gene, D gene, V gene, CDR3 DNA, CDR3 protein. D genes are given only for firm matches. Expanded clones get a size class; other rows say once, few or many, or leave the size out.

clone size: few; J gene: TRBJ2-1; D gene: TRBD2; V gene: TRBV28; CDR3 DNA: TGTGCCAGCAGCCTCGGTGGGGGGGGAACTCAGTTCTTC; CDR3 protein: CASSLGGGGTQFF
clone size: .; J gene: TRBJ2-7; D gene: TRBD2; V gene: TRBV29-1; CDR3 DNA: TGCAGCGTTGAAGACCGGCTAGCGGGGCCCTACGAGCAGTACTTC; CDR3 protein: CSVEDRLAGPYEQYF
clone size: many; J gene: TRBJ2-3; D gene: TRBD2; V gene: TRBV5-6; CDR3 DNA: TGTGCCAGCAGCTTCCTACTAGCGGGGGGGACAGATACGCAGTATTTT; CDR3 protein: CASSFLLAGGTDTQYF
clone size: few; J gene: TRBJ2-1; D gene: .; V gene: TRBV15; CDR3 DNA: TGTGCCACCAGCAGAGATAGGTTGGGTGAGCAGTTCTTC; CDR3 protein: CATSRDRLGEQFF
clone size: many; J gene: TRBJ2-5; D gene: .; V gene: TRBV29-1; CDR3 DNA: TGCAGCGTTGAAAAGGCGGCTGAGAGGGAGACCCAGTACTTC; CDR3 protein: CSVEKAAERETQYF
clone size: .; J gene: TRBJ1-6; D gene: .; V gene: TRBV6-5; CDR3 DNA: TGTGCCAGCAGTTACTCAGCAAGGGGGTCTTCACCCCTCCACTTT; CDR3 protein: CASSYSARGSSPLHF
clone size: many; J gene: TRBJ2-1; D gene: TRBD2; V gene: TRBV10-3; CDR3 DNA: TGTGCCATCAGCACACTAGCGGGGGGGCCGAATAGTTCCTACAATGAGCAGTTCTTC; CDR3 protein: CAISTLAGGPNSSYNEQFF
clone size: many; J gene: TRBJ2-1; D gene: .; V gene: TRBV7-9; CDR3 DNA: TGTGCCAGCAGCCGAGACTACAATGAGCAGTTCTTC; CDR3 protein: CASSRDYNEQFF
clone size: many; J gene: TRBJ2-1; D gene: .; V gene: TRBV20-1; CDR3 DNA: TGCAGTGTTCCGGGAAGATCAGACAATGAGCAGTTCTTC; CDR3 protein: CSVPGRSDNEQFF
clone size: few; J gene: TRBJ2-2; D gene: .; V gene: TRBV10-3; CDR3 DNA: TGTGCCATCAGATCCCAAGATCCCGGGGAGCTGTTTTTT; CDR3 protein: CAIRSQDPGELFF
clone size: few; J gene: TRBJ1-1; D gene: .; V gene: TRBV10-3; CDR3 DNA: TGTGCCATCAGTGAGTCGGGAGGCACTGAAGCTTTCTTT; CDR3 protein: CAISESGGTEAFF
clone size: .; J gene: TRBJ2-7; D gene: .; V gene: TRBV30; CDR3 DNA: TGTGCCTGGAGGGCAGGGGTCCTATACGAGCAGTACTTC; CDR3 protein: CAWRAGVLYEQYF
clone size: few; J gene: TRBJ1-1; D gene: TRBD1; V gene: TRBV20-1; CDR3 DNA: TGCAGTGCCGCTACAGGGGGCGAGGTCACTGAAGCTTTCTTT; CDR3 protein: CSAATGGEVTEAFF
clone size: .; J gene: TRBJ1-5; D gene: .; V gene: TRBV20-1; CDR3 DNA: TGCAGTGCCGTAACCGATAGCAATCAGCCCCAGCATTTT; CDR3 protein: CSAVTDSNQPQHF